This entry is about one T cell receptor beta chain. Its antigen specificity is not known. There are no base qualities to consult, and no much larger clone falls within one base. Using the deep immunoSEQ assay, TCR CDR3 regions were amplified from genomic DNA by multiplex PCR. Genomic DNA extracted from each cell subset was distributed evenly over all wells of several immunoSEQ 96-well plates, and each plate served as one replicate. For sorted subsets, around 200 ng genomic DNA, equal to 30,000 to 35,000 T cell genomes, was loaded into each replicate PCR. The purified libraries were quantified using a Qubit 3.0 fluorometer, sized with a Bioanalyzer 2100, and then quantified again using the KAPA Library Quantification kit. Every immunoSEQ 96-well plate was sequenced on a separate single-read 150-cycle Illumina NextSeq 550 flow cell. From the authors' description of their analysis: Because the immunoSEQ output held only junctional sequences and lacked quality scores, the filtering could not match the filtering applied to full-length reads. To assign V/J genes and CDR3, sequences were annotated using PyIR, a Python wrapper for IgBLAST v1.9, with IMGT germline references. Reads were filtered out if the reads had weak V/J assignments (E-value above 1e-6), no CDR3, stop codons, out-of-frame junctions, or ambiguous translated residues. A V3J clonotype was defined by an identical inferred V gene, J gene, and CDR3 amino acid sequence. Percentage overlap between repertoires was calculated by dividing the number of shared unique clonotypes by the size of the smaller repertoire. Repertoire richness was assessed with RTK rarefaction, the Chao1 estimator, and Recon v2.1 estimates of unobserved clonotypes. Generation probabilities were computed with OLGA for all TCRbeta clonotypes obtained by the gDNA method from four donors. The immuneACCESS repertoire file appears here via TCRdb, limited to in-frame rearrangements. These files lack a portion of the clones; in checked studies, under half of the deficit traces to unresolved V genes, and the cause of the others is not known. The V and J calls and clone size were taken over from that table, and D and trimming were inferred from the DNA. The sample yields about 1.5 million clones; about 98% were counted once. Less than 0.55% of the sample lies in the top ten.

The donors were healthy, HIV-negative adults who had no recently reported acute infections or vaccinations. Only Caucasian adults living in Nashville, Tennessee, USA were represented among the donors. CD4+ T cells were enriched through magnetic negative selection, after which naive cells were positively selected on CD45RA and the remaining negative fraction served as the memory subset. After blood collection by leukapheresis, PBMCs were isolated using Ficoll-Histopaque density gradient centrifugation and then cryopreserved in the vapor phase of liquid nitrogen. Purity and quantity of every magnetically sorted T cell population were checked by analytical flow cytometry. From each sorted fraction, genomic DNA was isolated and quantified by UV absorbance on a Nanodrop 2000c. The entry originates in a study of shared clonotypes between healthy human individuals (dated by TCRdb to 2020 to 2022). Turning to the overall study: Two women and a few men aged 18 to 49 years were included in the cohort. Per donor, leukapheresis produced somewhere between about 0.9 and 9.5 billion PBMCs. Different laboratories and diverse techniques were used to prepare libraries and sequence TCR repertoires, to increase sequencing depth and limit assay-specific biases. To estimate repertoire size and how much clonotypes are shared between individuals, the study performed deep sequencing of blood TCR repertoires from 4 to 6 healthy adults. For each donor, three plates each were used for CD4 naive and CD4 memory, two plates were used for CD8 naive, and one plate was used for CD8 memory.

Study-wide conclusions, independent of this receptor: The small number of donors limited the genetic and exposure-history diversity represented. Estimated clonotype richness was generally larger for naive than for memory subsets. Across a handful of donors, approximately 5% of naive CD4, approximately 4% of naive CD8, approximately 2.5% of memory CD4, and approximately 0.42% of memory CD8 clonotypes were shared. Only blood was sampled, and tissue TCR repertoires likely differ from those in blood. Higher generation probabilities were observed for clonotypes shared by all four sorted-subset donors than for non-shared clonotypes. Based on pairwise subsampling, the degree of clonotype sharing among donors was expected to be affected by sequencing depth. Incomplete sequencing was indicated by rarefaction of sorted-subset datasets, despite the large sequencing depth.

The germline V gene gives CDR1 as SQVTM and CDR2 as ANQGSEA. Clipping removes 5 bases from V and 5 bases from J, with 25 as the unmatched junction base count. Counted from cysteine to phenylalanine, this CDR3 has 19 amino acids. Only CDR3 DNA is held: 57 bases, read in frame from base 1. The sequence derives from a young man in good health. The rearranged segments are TRBV29-1 and TRBJ1-2; 8 bases in the junction line up with TRBD1. Sequenced sample: naive CD4+ T cells sorted from blood. In the paper's terms, the cell subset or site label means: CD45RA+ positively selected. This receptor has the CDR3 CSVKVIIMASTGAHYGYTF. The DNA sequence follows: TGCAGCGTTAAGGTGATTATCATGGCCTCGACAGGGGCACATTATGGCTACACCTTC.